These T cell receptor beta chains were read from a single sample in a study of identical twins' blood T cells. MiXCR was run by TCRdb on the 5' RACE reads, yielding one entry per CDR3 protein. The repertoire holds fewer than 450,000 distinct CDR3 sequences, under 30% seen once, with approximately 6.6% in the top ten. The sequencing input was PBMCs. These receptors were collected from a woman between 18 and 50 years old in good health. The CDR3 runs from the conserved cysteine through the conserved F or W. A D gene is named only where the DNA matches it firmly. For some rows the clone size is stated as once, few or many, or as a class when expanded; others skip it.

CDR3aa: CASSPGTALREQYF; CDR3nt: TGTGCCAGCAGCCCCGGGACCGCCCTTCGCGAGCAGTACTTC; d_gene: .; j_gene: TRBJ2-7; abundance: .; v_gene: TRBV28
CDR3aa: CASSPDRATGRTDTQYF; CDR3nt: TGTGCCAGCAGCCCGGACAGGGCAACCGGTAGGACAGATACGCAGTATTTT; d_gene: TRBD1; j_gene: TRBJ2-3; abundance: few; v_gene: TRBV7-9
CDR3aa: CSATLMAGSSYNEQFF; CDR3nt: TGCAGTGCTACGTTGATGGCGGGAAGCTCCTACAATGAGCAGTTCTTC; d_gene: .; j_gene: TRBJ2-1; abundance: .; v_gene: TRBV20-1
CDR3aa: CASSPARNQPQHF; CDR3nt: TGTGCCAGCAGTCCCGCTCGGAATCAGCCCCAGCATTTT; d_gene: .; j_gene: TRBJ1-5; abundance: few; v_gene: TRBV3-1
CDR3aa: CASSLGPSDTQYF; CDR3nt: TGTGCCAGCAGCCTGGGACCCTCAGATACGCAGTATTTT; d_gene: .; j_gene: TRBJ2-3; abundance: once; v_gene: TRBV5-5
CDR3aa: CSVESGVGAYTEAFF; CDR3nt: TGCAGCGTTGAAAGCGGGGTAGGGGCCTACACTGAAGCTTTCTTT; d_gene: .; j_gene: TRBJ1-1; abundance: .; v_gene: TRBV29-1
CDR3aa: CSFSPDAYGNTIYF; CDR3nt: TGCAGCTTTTCCCCCGACGCATACGGAAACACCATATATTTT; d_gene: .; j_gene: TRBJ1-3; abundance: few; v_gene: TRBV20-1
CDR3aa: CASSLAEVSAEAFF; CDR3nt: TGTGCCAGCAGCTTAGCTGAAGTTAGTGCTGAAGCTTTCTTT; d_gene: .; j_gene: TRBJ1-1; abundance: once; v_gene: TRBV7-9
CDR3aa: CASSLAGQNYGYTF; CDR3nt: TGTGCCAGCAGCTTAGCAGGCCAGAACTATGGCTACACCTTC; d_gene: .; j_gene: TRBJ1-2; abundance: once; v_gene: TRBV7-9
CDR3aa: CASRDSQRKGTEAFF; CDR3nt: TGTGCCAGCAGGGACAGTCAACGCAAGGGGACTGAAGCTTTCTTT; d_gene: .; j_gene: TRBJ1-1; abundance: .; v_gene: TRBV6-1
CDR3aa: CASSEASTLRYEQHF; CDR3nt: TGTGCCAGCAGCGAGGCGTCTACCCTACGCTACGAGCAGCACTTC; d_gene: .; j_gene: TRBJ2-7; abundance: .; v_gene: TRBV6-2/TRBV6-3
CDR3aa: CASSQGDRGLGYTF; CDR3nt: TGCGCCAGCAGCCAAGGGGACAGGGGGCTTGGCTACACCTTC; d_gene: TRBD1; j_gene: TRBJ1-2; abundance: few; v_gene: TRBV4-3
CDR3aa: CASSQDRDRTGIQYF; CDR3nt: TGTGCCAGCAGCCAAGATCGGGACAGGACGGGCATTCAGTACTTC; d_gene: TRBD1; j_gene: TRBJ2-4; abundance: .; v_gene: TRBV3-1
CDR3aa: CSARRARENPEAFF; CDR3nt: TGCAGTGCTAGACGGGCGCGGGAGAACCCTGAAGCTTTCTTT; d_gene: .; j_gene: TRBJ1-1; abundance: .; v_gene: TRBV20-1
CDR3aa: CASSGGARRFNTDTQYF; CDR3nt: TGCGCCAGCAGCGGGGGGGCCAGGAGGTTCAACACAGATACTCAGTATTTT; d_gene: .; j_gene: TRBJ2-3; abundance: .; v_gene: TRBV5-1
CDR3aa: CASSPQGSYGYTF; CDR3nt: TGTGCCAGCAGTCCCCAGGGGAGCTATGGCTACACCTTC; d_gene: .; j_gene: TRBJ1-2; abundance: many; v_gene: TRBV27
CDR3aa: CASSFFGGLIEAFF; CDR3nt: TGTGCCAGCAGCTTTTTTGGGGGGCTAATTGAAGCTTTCTTT; d_gene: .; j_gene: TRBJ1-1; abundance: .; v_gene: TRBV7-2
CDR3aa: CSVTFTAVNTEAFF; CDR3nt: TGCAGCGTTACGTTTACAGCGGTAAACACTGAAGCTTTCTTT; d_gene: .; j_gene: TRBJ1-1; abundance: many; v_gene: TRBV29-1
CDR3aa: CASTPAATGGHTIYF; CDR3nt: TGTGCCAGCACCCCGGCGGCGACAGGAGGGCACACCATATATTTT; d_gene: .; j_gene: TRBJ1-3; abundance: once; v_gene: TRBV12-3/TRBV12-4
CDR3aa: CATSRNREGEKLFF; CDR3nt: TGTGCCACCAGCAGGAACAGGGAGGGTGAAAAACTGTTTTTT; d_gene: .; j_gene: TRBJ1-4; abundance: few; v_gene: TRBV15
CDR3aa: CASSGPDPDTQYF; CDR3nt: TGTGCCAGCAGTGGGCCCGACCCCGATACGCAGTATTTT; d_gene: .; j_gene: TRBJ2-3; abundance: .; v_gene: TRBV25-1
CDR3aa: CASKSPKDTQYF; CDR3nt: TGTGCCAGCAAATCCCCCAAGGATACGCAGTATTTT; d_gene: .; j_gene: TRBJ2-3; abundance: .; v_gene: TRBV12-3/TRBV12-4
CDR3aa: CASSPRQGARTEAFF; CDR3nt: TGCGCCAGCAGCCCTAGACAGGGGGCGCGGACTGAAGCTTTCTTT; d_gene: TRBD1; j_gene: TRBJ1-1; abundance: few; v_gene: TRBV5-1
CDR3aa: CASSSGLADYEQYF; CDR3nt: TGTGCCAGCAGCTCCGGACTAGCGGACTACGAGCAGTACTTC; d_gene: TRBD2; j_gene: TRBJ2-7; abundance: .; v_gene: TRBV9
CDR3aa: CAISEPTHLAGYTF; CDR3nt: TGTGCCATCAGTGAGCCAACCCATTTGGCTGGCTACACCTTC; d_gene: .; j_gene: TRBJ1-2; abundance: .; v_gene: TRBV10-3
CDR3aa: CSAAFGGDTQYF; CDR3nt: TGCAGTGCCGCCTTTGGAGGAGATACGCAGTATTTT; d_gene: .; j_gene: TRBJ2-3; abundance: few; v_gene: TRBV20-1
CDR3aa: CASSLDGGWTEAFF; CDR3nt: TGTGCCAGCAGCTTAGATGGGGGGTGGACTGAAGCTTTCTTT; d_gene: .; j_gene: TRBJ1-1; abundance: .; v_gene: TRBV7-9
CDR3aa: CSAARSPNTEAFF; CDR3nt: TGCAGTGCTGCCAGGTCTCCTAACACTGAAGCTTTCTTT; d_gene: .; j_gene: TRBJ1-1; abundance: .; v_gene: TRBV20-1
CDR3aa: CSVPRTRDRYQPQHF; CDR3nt: TGCAGCGTTCCTAGAACCCGGGACAGATATCAGCCCCAGCATTTT; d_gene: TRBD1; j_gene: TRBJ1-5; abundance: few; v_gene: TRBV29-1
CDR3aa: CSVRRDSTYEQYF; CDR3nt: TGCAGCGTACGACGGGACAGCACCTACGAGCAGTACTTC; d_gene: TRBD1; j_gene: TRBJ2-7; abundance: few; v_gene: TRBV29-1
CDR3aa: CASSLPFQETQYF; CDR3nt: TGTGCCAGCAGTTTGCCGTTTCAAGAGACCCAGTACTTC; d_gene: .; j_gene: TRBJ2-5; abundance: few; v_gene: TRBV6-6
CDR3aa: CASGLVGAGNTIYF; CDR3nt: TGTGCTAGTGGTTTGGTAGGTGCAGGAAACACCATATATTTT; d_gene: .; j_gene: TRBJ1-3; abundance: few; v_gene: TRBV12-5
CDR3aa: CASSEFIKQPQHF; CDR3nt: TGTGCCAGCAGTGAATTCATAAAGCAGCCCCAGCATTTT; d_gene: .; j_gene: TRBJ1-5; abundance: once; v_gene: TRBV2
CDR3aa: CSARDNPYTEAFF; CDR3nt: TGCAGTGCTAGAGATAACCCGTACACTGAAGCTTTCTTT; d_gene: .; j_gene: TRBJ1-1; abundance: .; v_gene: TRBV20-1
CDR3aa: CVSSWRNTEAFF; CDR3nt: TGTGTCAGTAGTTGGCGGAACACTGAAGCTTTCTTT; d_gene: .; j_gene: TRBJ1-1; abundance: .; v_gene: TRBV19
CDR3aa: CASSLASGLSTDTQYF; CDR3nt: TGCGCCAGCAGCTTGGCTAGCGGACTTAGCACAGATACGCAGTATTTT; d_gene: TRBD2; j_gene: TRBJ2-3; abundance: few; v_gene: TRBV5-1
CDR3aa: CASNQAGGPGELFF; CDR3nt: TGTGCCAGCAACCAAGCGGGGGGTCCCGGGGAGCTGTTTTTT; d_gene: TRBD2; j_gene: TRBJ2-2; abundance: .; v_gene: TRBV3-1
CDR3aa: CSARGLTYNEQFF; CDR3nt: TGCAGTGCTAGAGGTCTTACCTACAATGAGCAGTTCTTC; d_gene: .; j_gene: TRBJ2-1; abundance: many; v_gene: TRBV20-1
CDR3aa: CASSQQQDGNEKLFF; CDR3nt: TGTGCCAGCAGCCAACAACAGGACGGTAATGAAAAACTGTTTTTT; d_gene: .; j_gene: TRBJ1-4; abundance: once; v_gene: TRBV14
CDR3aa: CSVDWWDREISYYGYTF; CDR3nt: TGCAGCGTTGATTGGTGGGACCGAGAAATCTCCTACTATGGCTACACCTTC; d_gene: .; j_gene: TRBJ1-2; abundance: many; v_gene: TRBV29-1
CDR3aa: CASRRRTGSGTDTQYF; CDR3nt: TGTGCCAGCAGACGAAGGACAGGCTCGGGGACAGATACGCAGTATTTT; d_gene: TRBD1; j_gene: TRBJ2-3; abundance: few; v_gene: TRBV2